Reported below is one TCR beta chain. The sample belongs to a study of glioma-infiltrating T cells after dendritic cell vaccination. On the study more broadly: At biweekly intervals, patients got three intradermal dendritic cell vaccine injections.

Sequencing used immunoSEQ multiplex PCR; TCRdb keeps in-frame clones, though not all of them. The data contain over 65,000 clones, 75% to 90% of them seen just once; the ten biggest clones take up around 9.3%. The CDR3 length is 14 residues. Germline V lookup: CDR1 MNHEY, CDR2 SMNVEV (reference sequence). Sample time point: after dendritic cell vaccination, including at tumor progression/relapse. Only patients with spare fresh-frozen tumor and over two years of follow-up were included. Sequencing was performed on blood, taken after dendritic cell vaccination. This TCR came from a human donor with glioblastoma. The chain has TRBV27 and TRBJ2-5, with TRBD1 identical over 8 bases. The last part of the DNA fits TRBJ2-7 better; the J call may be wrong. This CDR3 reads CASSLQGAVHEQYF. The CDR3 coding sequence is TGTGCCAGCAGCCTCCAGGGGGCGGTACACGAGCAGTACTTC.